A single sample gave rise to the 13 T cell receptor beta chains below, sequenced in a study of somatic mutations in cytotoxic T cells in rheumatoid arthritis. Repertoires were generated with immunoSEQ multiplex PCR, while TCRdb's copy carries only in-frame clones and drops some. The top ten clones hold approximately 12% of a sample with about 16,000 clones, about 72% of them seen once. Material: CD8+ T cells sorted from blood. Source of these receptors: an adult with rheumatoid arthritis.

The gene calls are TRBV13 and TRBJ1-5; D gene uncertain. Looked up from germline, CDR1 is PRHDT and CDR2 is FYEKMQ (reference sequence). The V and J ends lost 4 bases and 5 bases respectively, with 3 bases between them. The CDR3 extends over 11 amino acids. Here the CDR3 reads CASSWDQPQHF. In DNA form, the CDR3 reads TGTGCCAGCAGCTGGGATCAGCCCCAGCATTTT.

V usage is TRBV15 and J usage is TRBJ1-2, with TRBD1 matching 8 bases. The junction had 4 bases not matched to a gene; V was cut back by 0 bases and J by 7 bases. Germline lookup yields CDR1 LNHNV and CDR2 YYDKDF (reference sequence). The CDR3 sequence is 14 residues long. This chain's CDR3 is CATSRDKTGVGYTF. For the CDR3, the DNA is TGTGCCACCAGCAGAGATAAGACAGGGGTTGGCTACACCTTC.

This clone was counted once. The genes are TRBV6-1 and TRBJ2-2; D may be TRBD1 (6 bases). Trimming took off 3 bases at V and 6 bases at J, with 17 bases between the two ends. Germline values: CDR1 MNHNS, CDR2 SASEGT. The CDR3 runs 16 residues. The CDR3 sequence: CASSDRDKDKSGELFF. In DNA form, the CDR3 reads TGTGCCAGCAGTGACCGGGACAAAGATAAGTCCGGGGAGCTGTTTTTT.

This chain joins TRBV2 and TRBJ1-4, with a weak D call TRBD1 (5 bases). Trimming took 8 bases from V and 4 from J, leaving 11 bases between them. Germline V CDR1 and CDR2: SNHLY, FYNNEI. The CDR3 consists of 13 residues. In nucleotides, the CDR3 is TGTGCCAGCTACGACAGACTTAATGAAAAACTGTTTTTT. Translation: CASYDRLNEKLFF.

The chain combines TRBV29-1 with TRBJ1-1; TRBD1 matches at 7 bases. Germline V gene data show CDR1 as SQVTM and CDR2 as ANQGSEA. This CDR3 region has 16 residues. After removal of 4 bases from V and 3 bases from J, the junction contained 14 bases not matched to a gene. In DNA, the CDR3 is TGCAGCGTTGGTTACGGGGCAGGGGGTCAAGACACTGAAGCTTTCTTT. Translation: CSVGYGAGGQDTEAFF. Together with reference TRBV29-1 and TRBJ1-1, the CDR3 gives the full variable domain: SAVISQKPSRDICQRGTSLTIQCQVDSQVTMMFWYRQQPGQSLTLIATANQGSEATYESGFVIDKFPISRPNLTFSTLTVSNMSPEDSSIYLCSVGYGAGGQDTEAFFGQGTRLTVV.

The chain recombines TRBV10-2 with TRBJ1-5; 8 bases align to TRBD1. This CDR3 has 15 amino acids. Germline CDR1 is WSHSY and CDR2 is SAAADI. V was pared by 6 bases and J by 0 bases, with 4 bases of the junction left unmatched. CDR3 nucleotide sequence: TGCGCCAGCAGGGGTACAGGGGGTAGCAATCAGCCCCAGCATTTT. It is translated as CASRGTGGSNQPQHF.

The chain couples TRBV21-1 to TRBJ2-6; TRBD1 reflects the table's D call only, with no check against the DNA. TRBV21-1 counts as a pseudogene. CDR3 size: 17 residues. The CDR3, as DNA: TGTGCCGCCGGCAGGGGGCAAAGTTTCTCTGGGGCCAACGTCCTGACTTTC. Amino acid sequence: CAAGRGQSFSGANVLTF.

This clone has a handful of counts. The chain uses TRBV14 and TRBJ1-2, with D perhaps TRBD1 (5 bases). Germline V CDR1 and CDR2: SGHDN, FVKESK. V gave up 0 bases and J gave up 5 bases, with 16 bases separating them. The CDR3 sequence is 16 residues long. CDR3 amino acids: CASSQDIWGRNYGYTF. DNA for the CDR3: TGTGCCAGCAGCCAAGATATCTGGGGCCGGAATTATGGCTACACCTTC.

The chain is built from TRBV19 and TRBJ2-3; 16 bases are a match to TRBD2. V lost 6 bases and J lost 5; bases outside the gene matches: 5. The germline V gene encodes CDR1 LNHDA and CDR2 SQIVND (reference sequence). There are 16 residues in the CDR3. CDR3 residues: CASRGTSGGALDTQYF. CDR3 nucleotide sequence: TGTGCCAGTAGAGGGACTAGCGGGGGGGCCCTAGATACGCAGTATTTT.

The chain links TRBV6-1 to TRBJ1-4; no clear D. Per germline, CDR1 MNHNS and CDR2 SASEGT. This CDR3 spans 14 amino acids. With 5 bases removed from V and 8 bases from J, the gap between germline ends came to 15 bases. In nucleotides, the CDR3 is TGTGCCAGCAGTCATGAATACGATGGGGAAAAACTGTTTTTT. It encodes CASSHEYDGEKLFF.

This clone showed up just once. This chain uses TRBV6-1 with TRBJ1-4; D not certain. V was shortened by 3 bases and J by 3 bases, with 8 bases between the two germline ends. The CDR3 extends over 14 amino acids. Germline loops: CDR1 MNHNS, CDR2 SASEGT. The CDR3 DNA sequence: TGTGCCAGCAGTGACAGAACCTCTAATGAAAAACTGTTTTTT. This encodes CASSDRTSNEKLFF.

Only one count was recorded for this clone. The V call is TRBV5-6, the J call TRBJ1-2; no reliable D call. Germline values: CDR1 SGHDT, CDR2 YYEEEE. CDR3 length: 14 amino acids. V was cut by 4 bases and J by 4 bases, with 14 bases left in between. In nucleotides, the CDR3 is TGTGCCAGCAGCCCTGGTGGGCGCGGCTATGGCTACACCTTC. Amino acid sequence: CASSPGGRGYGYTF.

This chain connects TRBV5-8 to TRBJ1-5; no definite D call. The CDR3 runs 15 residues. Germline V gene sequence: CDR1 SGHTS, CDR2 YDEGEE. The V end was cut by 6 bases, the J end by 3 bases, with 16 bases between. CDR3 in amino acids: CASTPGSGSNQPQHF. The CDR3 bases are TGTGCCAGCACCCCCGGGAGCGGATCCAATCAGCCCCAGCATTTT.